The clone carrying this T cell receptor beta chain was found a few times. Its matching antigen is unknown. Trimming stripped 0 bases from V and 4 bases from J, with 16 bases between. The CDR3 loop spans 16 amino acids. Germline CDR1 SGDLS, CDR2 YYNGEE. The record originates from a study of T-cell reconstitution after alpha-beta-depleted transplantation in children. Findings and limits, study-wide: Roughly two months post-transplant, alpha-beta T cells reportedly originated from several hundred graft clones that had expanded. T-cell counts and diversity at one year post-transplant came mainly from newly produced T cells.

During its preparation, the TCRbeta library received unique molecular identifiers. TCRdb used MiXCR to reprocess the PCR reads, holding one entry per CDR3 protein. The sample lists 85,000 to 120,000 distinct CDR3 sequences, around 6.1% occurring once. The chain uses TRBV9 and TRBJ2-5; tentative D call: TRBD2 (6 bases). The starting material was PBMCs, mostly from graft donor cells, obtained 60 days after TCRalphabeta/CD19-depleted stem cell transplant. This TCR came from a female patient aged 2-10 years who had a stem cell transplant for Fanconi anemia, so the T cells may come from the graft donor. CDR3: CASSVDGLPPLETQYF. The CDR3 DNA is TGTGCCAGCAGCGTAGACGGACTACCTCCTTTAGAGACCCAGTACTTC.